This T cell receptor beta chain was observed in a study of OX40 agonist ivuxolimab in advanced cancers. About the full investigation: Ivuxolimab was an agonistic, fully human IgG2 monoclonal antibody directed against OX40 (CD134), a costimulatory receptor. Intravenous ivuxolimab was administered to patients every 2 weeks at six dose levels: 0.01, 0.1, 0.3, 1.5, 3 and 10 mg/kg. Among the 50 to 55 dose-escalation patients, around 20 had hepatocellular carcinoma, roughly 15 melanoma, 9 renal cell carcinoma and 9 head and neck cancer. A male proportion of 82.7% and a mean age of approximately 58 years, ranging from 23 to 79, were recorded for the dose-escalation cohort. Prior anti-PD-1, anti-PD-L1 or anti-CTLA-4 therapy was permitted, and checkpoint inhibitors had been received by roughly two fifths of dose-escalation patients. Partial responses were achieved by three dose-escalation patients, of whom one had hepatocellular carcinoma and two had cutaneous melanoma. The purpose of peripheral TCRbeta sequencing was to test whether ivuxolimab changed TCR sequence diversity and led to clonal T-cell expansion. The paper covers the monotherapy dose-escalation part of the phase I ivuxolimab trial, which included N ≈ 57 patients. Overall study results and their limits: In the 0.1-3.0 mg/kg groups, partial responders had among the lowest normalized peripheral clonal expansion, particularly in CD8+ T cells. At doses from 0.1 to 3.0 mg/kg, clonal expansion was seen in both CD4+ and CD8+ blood T cells between baseline and week 6. Which antigens the clonally expanded peripheral T cells were specific for was not determined. Low levels of normalized T-cell clonal expansion were also seen in some patients who did not respond. On average, CD8+ T cells showed more expanded clones than CD4+ T cells after ivuxolimab.

The germline ends are 13 bases apart after V is trimmed by 6 bases and J by 7 bases. The germline V gene (reference sequence) provides CDR1 SEHNR and CDR2 FQNEAQ. The CDR3 has 12 amino acids, counting the end cysteine and phenylalanine. Only the CDR3 part of the read is kept: 36 bases, read in frame from the first base. Genomic DNA was extracted from sorted cells for sequencing of the TCRbeta CDR3 region. The immunoSEQ Assay was used for sequencing of TCRbeta CDR3 regions. As stored in TCRdb, this immuneACCESS dataset retains in-frame rearrangements with V and J assigned. A fraction of the clones does not appear; measured against another copy, unresolved V genes explain less than half of the discrepancy, and the remainder lacks a known reason. Here the sample has tens of thousands of clones; approximately 70% occur a single time. Jointly, the top ten make up about a fifth of the sample. Worth noting for this clone: The antigen it recognizes is unknown. The sample holds no much larger clone one base away, and base qualities are not on file.

Patients with a history of autoimmune disease or receiving systemic immunosuppression were excluded from the trial. Peripheral blood for TCR sequencing was drawn from every dose cohort at baseline, at cycle 4 day 1 and at cycle 7 day 1. The samples were drawn from a first-in-human, open-label, multicenter phase I dose-escalation trial of ivuxolimab. Adults with locally advanced or metastatic head and neck squamous cell, hepatocellular, melanoma or renal cell carcinoma were enrolled in the trial. Before TCR sequencing, CD4+ T cells and CD8+ T cells from peripheral blood were sorted into separate populations.

This sequence uses TRBV7-9 and TRBJ2-7; TRBD2 is a possible D gene, resting on 6 matching bases. This TCR derives from an adult with an advanced solid tumor such as melanoma, head and neck, liver or kidney cancer. Sequenced material: CD4+ or CD8+ T cells sorted from blood, taken in a trial of the OX40 agonist ivuxolimab. The DNA sequence follows: TGTGCCAGCAGTAACGGACGGGGGGAGCAGTACTTC. Its protein product is CASSNGRGEQYF.